This T cell receptor beta chain comes out of a study of identifying expanded T cells in peripheral blood. Overall study results and limits: Technical replicates showed roughly 1.2 changed clones; two weeks approximately 16; four weeks 19.

V gave up 3 bases and J gave up 8 bases; unmatched junction bases: 6. The CDR3 is 13 amino acids. CDR1 is SGHVS, CDR2 FNYEAQ, per germline. A word on this clone: The antigen is unknown.

Sequencing was performed with immunoSEQ multiplex PCR; in TCRdb, only in-frame clones are kept and a portion is missing. The data show some 120,000 clones, roughly 84% seen once. This TCR derives from a person between 18 and 75 years old in good health. V is TRBV7-6 and J is TRBJ1-2, with TRBD1 matching 7 bases. Sample: blood. CDR3 loop: CASSFAGGDGYTF. The CDR3 region has the DNA TGTGCCAGCAGCTTTGCAGGGGGTGACGGCTACACCTTC.